This T cell receptor beta chain was observed in a study of cytomegalovirus exposure and HLA in healthy donors. As for the study in general: Approximately 180 million T cells yielded under 130 million unique TCR beta sequences in earlier analysis.

V lost 0 bases to trimming and J lost 4 bases, with 16 bases between them. There are 16 residues in the CDR3. The V gene's germline CDR1 is GTSNPN and CDR2 SVGIG (reference sequence). PCR amplification relied on 60 Vbeta primers (plus 13 Jbeta primers). Assay used: immunoSEQ multiplex PCR; TCRdb lists only in-frame clones, some missing. The sample has some 190,000 clones, about 82% seen once. J is TRBJ1-5 and V is TRBV30; D is perhaps TRBD1 (6 bases). The sample taken for sequencing was PBMCs. The TCR comes from a woman aged 30 to 39 in good health and CMV-seronegative. DNA for the CDR3: TGTGCCTGGAGTGTACTGAAGACAGGATCGAATCAGCCCCAGCATTTT. Its protein product is CAWSVLKTGSNQPQHF.